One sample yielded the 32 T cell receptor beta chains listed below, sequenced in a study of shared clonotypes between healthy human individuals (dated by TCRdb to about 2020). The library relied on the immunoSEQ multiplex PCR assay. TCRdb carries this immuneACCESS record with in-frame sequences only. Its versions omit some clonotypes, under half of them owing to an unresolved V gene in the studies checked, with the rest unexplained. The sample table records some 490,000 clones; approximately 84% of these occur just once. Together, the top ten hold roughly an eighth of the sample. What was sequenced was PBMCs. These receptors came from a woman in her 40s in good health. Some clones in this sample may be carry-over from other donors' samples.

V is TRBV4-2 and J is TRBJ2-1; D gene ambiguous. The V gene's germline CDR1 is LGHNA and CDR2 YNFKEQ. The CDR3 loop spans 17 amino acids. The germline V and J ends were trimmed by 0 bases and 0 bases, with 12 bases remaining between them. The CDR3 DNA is TGTGCCAGCAGCCAAGAGTTCGGACCAAGCTCCTACAATGAGCAGTTCTTC. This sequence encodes CASSQEFGPSSYNEQFF.

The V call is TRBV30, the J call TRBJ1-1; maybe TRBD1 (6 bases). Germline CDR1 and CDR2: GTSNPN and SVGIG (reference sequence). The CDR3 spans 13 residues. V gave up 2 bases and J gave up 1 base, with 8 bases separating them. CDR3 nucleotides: TGTGCCTGGAGTCGGGACAAGAACACTGAAGCTTTCTTT. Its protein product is CAWSRDKNTEAFF.

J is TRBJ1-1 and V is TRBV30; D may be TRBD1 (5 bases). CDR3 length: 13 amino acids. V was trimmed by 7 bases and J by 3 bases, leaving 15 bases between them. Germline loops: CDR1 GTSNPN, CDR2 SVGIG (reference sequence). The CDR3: CAFTAGGYTEAFF. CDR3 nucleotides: TGTGCCTTTACCGCTGGGGGTTACACTGAAGCTTTCTTT.

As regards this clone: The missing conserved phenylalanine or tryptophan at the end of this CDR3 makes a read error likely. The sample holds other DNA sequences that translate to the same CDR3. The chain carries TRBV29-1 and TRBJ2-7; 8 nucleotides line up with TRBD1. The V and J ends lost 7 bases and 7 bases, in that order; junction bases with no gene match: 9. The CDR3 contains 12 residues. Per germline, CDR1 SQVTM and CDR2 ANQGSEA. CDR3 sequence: CSGGTGELEQYL. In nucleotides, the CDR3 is TGCAGCGGAGGGACAGGCGAACTAGAGCAGTACCTC.

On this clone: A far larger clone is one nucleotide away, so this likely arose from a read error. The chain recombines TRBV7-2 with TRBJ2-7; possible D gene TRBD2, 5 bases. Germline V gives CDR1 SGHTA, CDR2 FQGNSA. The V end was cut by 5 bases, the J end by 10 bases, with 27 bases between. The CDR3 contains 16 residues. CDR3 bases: TGTGCCAGCAGCCCCAGTCCACTAGTTTCGAAACCTGAACAGTACTTC. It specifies CASSPSPLVSKPEQYF.

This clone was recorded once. Written as DNA, the CDR3 is TGCGCCAGCAGCTTGGCAGGGCTAGCGGACTACGAGCAGTACTTC. It specifies CASSLAGLADYEQYF. V is TRBV5-1 and J is TRBJ2-7; 7 nucleotides line up with TRBD2. The germline gives CDR1 SGHRS, CDR2 YFSETQ. J gave up 3 bases and V 0 bases, and 6 bases lay outside the gene matches. There are 15 residues in the CDR3.

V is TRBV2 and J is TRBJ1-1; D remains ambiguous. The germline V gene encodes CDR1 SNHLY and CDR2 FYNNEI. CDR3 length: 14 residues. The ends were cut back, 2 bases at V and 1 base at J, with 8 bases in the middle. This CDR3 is CASSEIRENTEAFF. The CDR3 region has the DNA TGTGCCAGCAGTGAAATTAGGGAGAACACTGAAGCTTTCTTT. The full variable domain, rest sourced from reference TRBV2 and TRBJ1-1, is EPEVTQTPSHQVTQMGQEVILRCVPISNHLYFYWYRQILGQKVEFLVSFYNNEISEKSEIFDDQFSVERPDGSNFTLKIRSTKLEDSAMYFCASSEIRENTEAFFGQGTRLTVV.

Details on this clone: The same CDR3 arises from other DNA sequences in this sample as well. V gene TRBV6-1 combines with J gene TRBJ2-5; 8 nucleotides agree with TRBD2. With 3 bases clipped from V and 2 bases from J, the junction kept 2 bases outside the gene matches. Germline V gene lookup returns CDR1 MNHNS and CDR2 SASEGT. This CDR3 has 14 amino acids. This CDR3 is CASSDGGGQETQYF. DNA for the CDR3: TGTGCCAGCAGTGACGGCGGGGGGCAAGAGACCCAGTACTTC.

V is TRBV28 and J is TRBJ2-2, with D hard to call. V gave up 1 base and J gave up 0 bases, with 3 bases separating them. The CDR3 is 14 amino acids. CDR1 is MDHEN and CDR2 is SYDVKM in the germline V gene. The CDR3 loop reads CASSLSANTGELFF. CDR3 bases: TGTGCCAGCAGTTTATCCGCGAACACCGGGGAGCTGTTTTTT.

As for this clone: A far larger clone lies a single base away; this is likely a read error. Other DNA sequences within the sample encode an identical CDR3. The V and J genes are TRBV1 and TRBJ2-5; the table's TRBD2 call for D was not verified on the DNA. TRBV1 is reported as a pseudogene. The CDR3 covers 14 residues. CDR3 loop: CTPSSGSGRETQYF. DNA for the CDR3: TGCACTCCTTCCAGCGGGAGCGGGAGAGAGACCCAGTACTTC.

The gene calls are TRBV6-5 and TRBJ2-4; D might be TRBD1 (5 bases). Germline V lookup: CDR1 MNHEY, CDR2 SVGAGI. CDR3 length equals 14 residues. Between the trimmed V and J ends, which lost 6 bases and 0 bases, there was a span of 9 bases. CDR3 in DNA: TGTGCCAGCAGGTCAGGGCTAGCCAAAAACATTCAGTACTTC. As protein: CASRSGLAKNIQYF.

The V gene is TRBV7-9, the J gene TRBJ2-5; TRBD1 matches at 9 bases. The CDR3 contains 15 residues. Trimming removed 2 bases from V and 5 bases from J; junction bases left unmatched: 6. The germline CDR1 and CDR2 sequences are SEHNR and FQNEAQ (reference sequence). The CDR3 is CASSLFTGGVETQYF. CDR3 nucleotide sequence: TGTGCCAGCAGCTTATTCACAGGGGGCGTGGAGACCCAGTACTTC.

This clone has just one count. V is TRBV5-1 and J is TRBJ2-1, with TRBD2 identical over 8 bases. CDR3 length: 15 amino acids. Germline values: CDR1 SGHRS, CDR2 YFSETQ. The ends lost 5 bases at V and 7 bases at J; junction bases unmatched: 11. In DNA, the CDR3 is TGCGCCAGCAGGCCAGGTAGCGGGACGCTGAATGAGCAGTTCTTC. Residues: CASRPGSGTLNEQFF.

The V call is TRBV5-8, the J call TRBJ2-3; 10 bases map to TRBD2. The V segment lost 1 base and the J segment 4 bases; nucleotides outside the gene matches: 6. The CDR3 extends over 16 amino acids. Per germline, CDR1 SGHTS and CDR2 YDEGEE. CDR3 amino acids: CASSLLLAGDSDTQYF. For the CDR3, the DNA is TGTGCCAGCAGCTTGTTGCTAGCGGGAGACTCAGATACGCAGTATTTT.

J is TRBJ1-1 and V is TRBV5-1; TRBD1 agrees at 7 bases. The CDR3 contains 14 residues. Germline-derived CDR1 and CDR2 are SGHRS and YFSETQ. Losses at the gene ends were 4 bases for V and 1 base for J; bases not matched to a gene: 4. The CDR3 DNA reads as TGCGCCAGCAGCAGAAGGACAGGGAACACTGAAGCTTTCTTT. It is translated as CASSRRTGNTEAFF. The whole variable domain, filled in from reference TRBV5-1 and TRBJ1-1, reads KAGVTQTPRYLIKTRGQQVTLSCSPISGHRSVSWYQQTPGQGLQFLFEYFSETQRNKGNFPGRFSGRQFSNSRSEMNVSTLELGDSALYLCASSRRTGNTEAFFGQGTRLTVV.

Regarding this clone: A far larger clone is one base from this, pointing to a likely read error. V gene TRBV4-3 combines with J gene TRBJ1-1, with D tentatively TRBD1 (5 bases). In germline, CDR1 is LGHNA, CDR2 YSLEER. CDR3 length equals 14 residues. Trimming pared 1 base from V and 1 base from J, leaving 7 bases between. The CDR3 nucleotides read TGCGCCAGCAGCCAAGGCGGGGCGAACACTGAAGCTTTCTTT. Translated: CASSQGGANTEAFF.

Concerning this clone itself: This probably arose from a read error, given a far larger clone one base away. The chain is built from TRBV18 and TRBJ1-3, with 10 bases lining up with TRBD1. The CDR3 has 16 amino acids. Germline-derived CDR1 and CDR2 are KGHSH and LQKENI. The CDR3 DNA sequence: TGTTCCAGCTCACCGGACAGGGGGGTCGCTGGAAACACCATATATTTT. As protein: CSSSPDRGVAGNTIYF.

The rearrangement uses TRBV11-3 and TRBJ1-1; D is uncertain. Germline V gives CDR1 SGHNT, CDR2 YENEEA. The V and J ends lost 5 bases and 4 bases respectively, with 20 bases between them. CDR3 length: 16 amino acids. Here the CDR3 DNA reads TGTGCCAGCAGCCCATCTCCGACTGCAGCGAGCACTGAAGCTTTCTTT. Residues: CASSPSPTAASTEAFF.

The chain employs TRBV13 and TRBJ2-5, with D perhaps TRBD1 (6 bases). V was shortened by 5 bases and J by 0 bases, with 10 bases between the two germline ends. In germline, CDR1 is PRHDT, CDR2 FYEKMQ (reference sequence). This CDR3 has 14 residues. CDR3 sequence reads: CASSLRGNQETQYF. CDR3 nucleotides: TGTGCCAGCAGCCTGAGGGGGAACCAAGAGACCCAGTACTTC.

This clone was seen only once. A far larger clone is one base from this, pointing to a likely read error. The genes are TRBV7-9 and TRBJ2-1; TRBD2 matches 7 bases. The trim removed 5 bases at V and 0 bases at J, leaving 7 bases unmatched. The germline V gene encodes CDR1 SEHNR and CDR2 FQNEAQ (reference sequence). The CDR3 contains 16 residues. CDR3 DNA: TGTGCCAGCAGCCCCCTGGGCGGGAGCTCCTACAATGAGCAGTTCTTC. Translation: CASSPLGGSSYNEQFF.

For the CDR3, the DNA is TGTGCCATCAGTGAGTCGACAGGGCTTGAAGCTTTCTTT. This codes for CAISESTGLEAFF. The chain links TRBV10-3 to TRBJ1-1; 7 nucleotides match TRBD1. With V trimmed by 0 bases and J by 7 bases, 2 bases remained unmatched. The CDR3 runs 13 residues. The germline V gene encodes CDR1 ENHRY and CDR2 SYGVKD.

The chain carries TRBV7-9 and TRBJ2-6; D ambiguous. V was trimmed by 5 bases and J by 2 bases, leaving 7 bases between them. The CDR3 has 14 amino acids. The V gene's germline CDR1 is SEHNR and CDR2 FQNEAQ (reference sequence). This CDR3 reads CASSREAGANVLTF. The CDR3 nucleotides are TGTGCCAGCAGCAGAGAGGCTGGGGCCAACGTCCTGACTTTC.

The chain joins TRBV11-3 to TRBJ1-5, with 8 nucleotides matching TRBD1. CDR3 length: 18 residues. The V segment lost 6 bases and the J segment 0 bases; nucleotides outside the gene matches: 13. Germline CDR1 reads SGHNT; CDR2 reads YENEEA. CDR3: CASSLQGAPIYSNQPQHF. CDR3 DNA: TGTGCCAGCAGTCTTCAGGGGGCTCCGATCTATAGCAATCAGCCCCAGCATTTT.

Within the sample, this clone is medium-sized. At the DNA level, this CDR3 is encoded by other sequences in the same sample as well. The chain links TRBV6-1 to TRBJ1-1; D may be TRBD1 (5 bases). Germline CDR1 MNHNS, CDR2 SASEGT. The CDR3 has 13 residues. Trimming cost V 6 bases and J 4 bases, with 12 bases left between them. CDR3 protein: CASRDTGGTEAFF. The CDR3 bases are TGTGCCAGCAGGGACACGGGAGGCACTGAAGCTTTCTTT.

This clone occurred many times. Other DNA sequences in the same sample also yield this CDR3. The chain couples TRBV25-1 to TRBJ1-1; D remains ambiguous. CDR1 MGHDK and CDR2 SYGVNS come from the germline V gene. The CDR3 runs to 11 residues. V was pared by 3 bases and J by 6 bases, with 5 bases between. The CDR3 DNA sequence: TGTGCCAGCAGTGACTCGGCTGAAGCTTTCTTT. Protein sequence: CASSDSAEAFF. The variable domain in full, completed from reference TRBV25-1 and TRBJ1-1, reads EADIYQTPRYLVIGTGKKITLECSQTMGHDKMYWYQQDPGMELHLIHYSYGVNSTEKGDLSSESTVSRIRTEHFPLTLESARPSHTSQYLCASSDSAEAFFGQGTRLTVV.

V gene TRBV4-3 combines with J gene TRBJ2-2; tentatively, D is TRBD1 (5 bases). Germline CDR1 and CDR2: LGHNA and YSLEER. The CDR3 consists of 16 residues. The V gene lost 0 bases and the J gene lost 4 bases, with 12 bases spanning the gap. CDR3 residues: CASSQEKGPSTGELFF. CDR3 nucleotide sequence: TGCGCCAGCAGCCAAGAGAAGGGGCCTAGCACCGGGGAGCTGTTTTTT.

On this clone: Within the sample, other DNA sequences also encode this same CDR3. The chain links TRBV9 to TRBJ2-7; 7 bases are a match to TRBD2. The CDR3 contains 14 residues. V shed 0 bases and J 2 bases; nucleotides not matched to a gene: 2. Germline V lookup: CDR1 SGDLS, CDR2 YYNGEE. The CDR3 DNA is TGTGCCAGCAGCGTAGGGGGGGGAACCTACGAGCAGTACTTC. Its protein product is CASSVGGGTYEQYF.

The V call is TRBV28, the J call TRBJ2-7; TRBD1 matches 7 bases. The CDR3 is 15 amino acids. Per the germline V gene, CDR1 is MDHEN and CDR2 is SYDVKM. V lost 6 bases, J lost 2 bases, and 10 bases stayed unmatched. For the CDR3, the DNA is TGTGCCAGCAGACCCTTGGGACAGTCTACCTACGAGCAGTACTTC. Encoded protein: CASRPLGQSTYEQYF.

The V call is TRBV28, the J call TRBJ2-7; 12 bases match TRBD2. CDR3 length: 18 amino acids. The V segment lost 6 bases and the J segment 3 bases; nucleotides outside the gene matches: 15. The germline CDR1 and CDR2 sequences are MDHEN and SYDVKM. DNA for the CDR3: TGTGCCAGCAGCCCTCCCCCTAGCGGGAGGGCCCAAGACTACGAGCAGTACTTC. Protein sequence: CASSPPPSGRAQDYEQYF.

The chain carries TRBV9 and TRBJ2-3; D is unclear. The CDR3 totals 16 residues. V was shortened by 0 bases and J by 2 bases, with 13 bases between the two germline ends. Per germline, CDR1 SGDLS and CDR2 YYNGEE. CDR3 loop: CASSVGAIIHTDTQYF. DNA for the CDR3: TGTGCCAGCAGCGTAGGGGCTATAATCCACACAGATACGCAGTATTTT.

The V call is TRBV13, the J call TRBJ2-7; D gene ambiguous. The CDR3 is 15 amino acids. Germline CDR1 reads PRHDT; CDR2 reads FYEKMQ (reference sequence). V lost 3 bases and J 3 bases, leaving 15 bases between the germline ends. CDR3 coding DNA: TGTGCCAGCAGCTTGATGAAGGGAACCTTCTACGAGCAGTACTTC. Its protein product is CASSLMKGTFYEQYF.

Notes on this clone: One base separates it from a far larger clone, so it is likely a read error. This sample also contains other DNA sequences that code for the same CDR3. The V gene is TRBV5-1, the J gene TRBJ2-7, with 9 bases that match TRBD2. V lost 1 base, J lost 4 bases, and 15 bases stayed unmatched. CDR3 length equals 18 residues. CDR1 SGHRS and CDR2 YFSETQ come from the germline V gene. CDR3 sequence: CASSLSGLAASASYEQYF. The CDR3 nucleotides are TGCGCCAGCAGCTTGTCGGGACTAGCTGCCTCGGCTTCATACGAGCAGTACTTC.